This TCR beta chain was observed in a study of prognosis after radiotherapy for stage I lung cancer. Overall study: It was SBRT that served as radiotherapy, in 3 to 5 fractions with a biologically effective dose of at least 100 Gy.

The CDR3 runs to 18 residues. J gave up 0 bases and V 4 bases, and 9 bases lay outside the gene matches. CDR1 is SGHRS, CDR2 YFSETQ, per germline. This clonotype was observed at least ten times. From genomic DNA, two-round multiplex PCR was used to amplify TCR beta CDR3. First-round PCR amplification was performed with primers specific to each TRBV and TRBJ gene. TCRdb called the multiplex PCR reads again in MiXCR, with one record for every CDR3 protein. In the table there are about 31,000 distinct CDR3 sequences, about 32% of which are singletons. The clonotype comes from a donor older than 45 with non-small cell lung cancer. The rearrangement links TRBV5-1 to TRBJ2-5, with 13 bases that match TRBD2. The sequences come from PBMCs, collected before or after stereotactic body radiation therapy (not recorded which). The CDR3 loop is CASSPGLAGDGNQETQYF. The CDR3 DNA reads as TGCGCCAGCAGCCCCGGACTAGCGGGAGATGGCAACCAAGAGACCCAGTACTTC.